One and the same sample provided the 8 T cell receptor beta chains below, sequenced in a study of blood T cell repertoires in COVID-19. Generated by immunoSEQ multiplex PCR, the TCRdb table keeps only in-frame clones and is missing some. The sample lists about 240,000 clones, about 83% occurring once. Sequenced sample: PBMCs or T cells enriched from blood (not recorded which). The receptor set was obtained from a woman aged 40 to 50 who had been exposed to COVID-19.

This sequence joins TRBV13 and TRBJ1-2; D might be TRBD1 (5 bases). V dropped 2 bases and J dropped 6 bases, with 25 bases sitting between them. Germline CDR1 reads PRHDT; CDR2 reads FYEKMQ (reference sequence). CDR3 length equals 18 residues. Here the CDR3 reads CASSLNSLPGLGGDGYTF. The CDR3 DNA sequence: TGTGCCAGCAGCTTAAATTCCCTCCCCGGCCTGGGGGGAGATGGCTACACCTTC. Supplemented by reference TRBV13 and TRBJ1-2, the full variable domain reads AAGVIQSPRHLIKEKRETATLKCYPIPRHDTVYWYQQGPGQDPQFLISFYEKMQSDKGSIPDRFSAQQFSDYHSELNMSSLELGDSALYFCASSLNSLPGLGGDGYTFGSGTRLTVV.

The V call is TRBV4-3, the J call TRBJ1-4, with 8 bases fitting TRBD1. V lost 4 bases to trimming and J lost 7 bases; unmatched junction nucleotides: 5. Looked up from germline, CDR1 is LGHNA and CDR2 is YSLEER. This CDR3 is 14 amino acids long. The CDR3 nucleotides read TGCGCCAGCAGCCCGGACAGGGTGGGTGAAAAACTGTTTTTT. Amino acid sequence: CASSPDRVGEKLFF.

This chain links TRBV30 with TRBJ2-7; 7 nucleotides line up with TRBD1. The CDR3 is 12 amino acids. From germline, CDR1 is GTSNPN and CDR2 SVGIG (reference sequence). CDR3 amino acids: CAGQETPYEQYF. As DNA, the CDR3 is TGTGCAGGACAGGAGACCCCCTACGAGCAGTACTTC.

The sample holds one count of this clone. The chain uses TRBV5-1 and TRBJ1-1; D may be TRBD1 (6 bases). CDR1 is SGHRS and CDR2 is YFSETQ in the germline V gene. V dropped 1 base and J dropped 1 base, with 11 bases sitting between them. This CDR3 has 15 residues. The CDR3 region is CASSLTGQRNTEAFF. Here the CDR3 DNA reads TGCGCCAGCAGCTTGACAGGACAGCGGAACACTGAAGCTTTCTTT.

The chain links TRBV5-6 to TRBJ1-1; TRBD1 agrees at 7 bases. The germline gives CDR1 SGHDT, CDR2 YYEEEE. Trimming took 2 bases from V and 4 from J; bases not matched to a gene: 5. This CDR3 comprises 14 residues. The CDR3: CASSFDRVSTEAFF. The CDR3 coding sequence is TGTGCCAGCAGCTTTGACAGGGTTTCCACTGAAGCTTTCTTT.

The rearrangement uses TRBV6-6 and TRBJ1-5; no firm D call. The ends were cut back, 6 bases at V and 0 bases at J, with 12 bases in the middle. The CDR3 spans 15 residues. CDR1 is MNHNY and CDR2 is SVGAGI in the germline V gene (reference sequence). The chain's CDR3 is CASSQVMHSNQPQHF. For the CDR3, the DNA is TGTGCCAGCAGCCAGGTGATGCATAGCAATCAGCCCCAGCATTTT.

This chain links TRBV3-1 (or the pseudogene TRBV3-2) with TRBJ2-5, with D unclear. CDR1 is LGHDT and CDR2 is YNNKEL in the germline V gene (reference sequence). The CDR3 is 11 residues long. V dropped 1 base and J dropped 9 bases, with 6 bases sitting between them. Written as DNA, the CDR3 is TGTGCCAGCAGCCAAGGTCGGGCCCAGTACTTC. Translating gives CASSQGRAQYF.

The V and J genes are TRBV6-5 and TRBJ1-6, with no clear D. CDR3 length: 15 residues. CDR1 is MNHEY, CDR2 SVGAGI, per germline. Trimming left V 0 bases short and J 9 bases short, with 12 bases between. Here the CDR3 DNA reads TGTGCCAGCAGTTACTCGTCGGGTATTAGTTCACCCCTCCACTTT. Protein: CASSYSSGISSPLHF.